The clone carrying this T cell receptor (beta chain) was picked up a small number of times. The antigen is undetermined. The CDR3 sequence is 14 residues long. Unmatched junction bases numbered 10, after V lost 6 bases and J lost 11 bases. TCRdb re-called the reads through MiXCR, storing one row per CDR3 protein. The sample lists about 830,000 distinct CDR3 sequences, 30% to 35% occurring once. This sample is part of a study of T cell repertoires in cytomegalovirus infection. Study details: Newly reported HLA-C-restricted and thoroughly characterized HLA-B-restricted CMV epitopes were employed. From public TCR beta signatures came an indication of both CMV infection and matching HLA type.

Findings and caveats of the study: Carriers of CMV and the relevant HLA type were discriminated by public TCR beta frequency. Within the response measured ex vivo, HLA-C-restricted CMV-specific TCR beta clonotypes were dominant.

The rearrangement joins TRBV12-3 or TRBV12-4 to TRBJ2-1; 10 bases are shared with TRBD2. Material: cultured CD8+ T cells from PBMCs, obtained from culture after CMV antigen stimulation. This receptor was taken from a human donor in good health (CMV status not recorded). Some clones in this sample may be carry-over from other donors' samples. CDR3 nucleotides: TGTGCCAGCAGCAATCCGGGACTAGCGACGAAGCAGTTCTTC. Protein sequence: CASSNPGLATKQFF.